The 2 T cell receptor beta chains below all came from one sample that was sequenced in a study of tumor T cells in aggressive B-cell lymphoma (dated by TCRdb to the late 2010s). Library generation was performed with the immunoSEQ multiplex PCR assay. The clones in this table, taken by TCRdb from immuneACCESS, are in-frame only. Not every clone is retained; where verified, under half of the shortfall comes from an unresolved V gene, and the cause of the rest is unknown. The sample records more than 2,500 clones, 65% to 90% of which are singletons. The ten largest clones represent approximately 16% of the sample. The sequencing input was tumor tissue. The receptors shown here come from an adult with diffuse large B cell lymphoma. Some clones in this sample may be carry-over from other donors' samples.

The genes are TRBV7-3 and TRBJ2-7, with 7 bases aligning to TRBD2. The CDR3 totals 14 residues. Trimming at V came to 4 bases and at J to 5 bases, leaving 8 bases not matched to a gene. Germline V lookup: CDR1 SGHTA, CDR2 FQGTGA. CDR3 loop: CASSSNGGGDEQYF. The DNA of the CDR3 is TGTGCCAGCAGCTCAAACGGGGGAGGGGACGAGCAGTACTTC.

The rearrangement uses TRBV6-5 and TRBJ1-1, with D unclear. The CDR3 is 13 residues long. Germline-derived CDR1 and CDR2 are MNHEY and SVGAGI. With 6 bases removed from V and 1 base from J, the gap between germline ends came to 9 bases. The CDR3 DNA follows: TGTGCCAGCAGCGTACGGGGGAACACTGAAGCTTTCTTT. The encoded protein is CASSVRGNTEAFF.